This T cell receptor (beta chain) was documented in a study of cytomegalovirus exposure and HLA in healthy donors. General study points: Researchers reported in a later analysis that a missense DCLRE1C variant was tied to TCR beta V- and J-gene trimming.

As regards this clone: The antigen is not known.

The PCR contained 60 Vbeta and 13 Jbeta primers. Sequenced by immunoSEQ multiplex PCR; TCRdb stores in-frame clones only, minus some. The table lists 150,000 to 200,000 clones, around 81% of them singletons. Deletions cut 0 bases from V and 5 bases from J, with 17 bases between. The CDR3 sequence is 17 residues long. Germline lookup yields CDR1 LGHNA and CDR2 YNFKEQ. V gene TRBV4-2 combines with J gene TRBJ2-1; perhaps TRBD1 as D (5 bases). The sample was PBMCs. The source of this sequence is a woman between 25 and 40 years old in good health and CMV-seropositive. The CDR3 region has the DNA TGTGCCAGCAGCCAAGAAGGCCGGATTGGGGCGGACAATGAGCAGTTCTTC. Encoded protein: CASSQEGRIGADNEQFF.